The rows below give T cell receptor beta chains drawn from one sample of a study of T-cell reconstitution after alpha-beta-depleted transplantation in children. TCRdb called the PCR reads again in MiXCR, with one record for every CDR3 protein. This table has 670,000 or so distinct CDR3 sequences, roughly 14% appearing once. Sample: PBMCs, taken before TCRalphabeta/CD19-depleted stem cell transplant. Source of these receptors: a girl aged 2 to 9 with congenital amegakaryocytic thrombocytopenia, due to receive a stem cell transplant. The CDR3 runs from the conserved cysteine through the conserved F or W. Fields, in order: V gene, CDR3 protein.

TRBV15,CATSRDWSRDEQYF
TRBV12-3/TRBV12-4,CASSFWFDTQYF
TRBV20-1,CSAFARGNYEQYF
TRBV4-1,CASRRQTSGAYEQYF
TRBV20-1,CSAREPGTPDTQYF
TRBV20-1,CSAPRGYTTTDTQYF
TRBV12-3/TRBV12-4,CASSWGGRETQYF
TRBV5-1,CASSFYDRTGELFF
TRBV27,CASKIPGRTDTQYF
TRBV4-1,CASSQSWQGSDEKLFF
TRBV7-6,CASSSRAGNTEAFF
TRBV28,CASRSRTSDTQYF
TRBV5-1,CASTPPLASGRGEQFF
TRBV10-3,CAISESASGGDTQYF
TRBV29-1,CSVEMLGTYNEQFF
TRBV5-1,CASSPGQNPYEQYF
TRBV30,CAWSVDGVRDEQYF
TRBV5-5,CASTVRQAPKETQYF
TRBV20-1,CSARGGLKTGELFF
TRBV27,CASSLGRLGVDTQYF
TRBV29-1,CSVEADRTYEQYF
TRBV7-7,CASSLEPWGSLSTDTQYF
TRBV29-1,CSVDTSGGSYEQYF